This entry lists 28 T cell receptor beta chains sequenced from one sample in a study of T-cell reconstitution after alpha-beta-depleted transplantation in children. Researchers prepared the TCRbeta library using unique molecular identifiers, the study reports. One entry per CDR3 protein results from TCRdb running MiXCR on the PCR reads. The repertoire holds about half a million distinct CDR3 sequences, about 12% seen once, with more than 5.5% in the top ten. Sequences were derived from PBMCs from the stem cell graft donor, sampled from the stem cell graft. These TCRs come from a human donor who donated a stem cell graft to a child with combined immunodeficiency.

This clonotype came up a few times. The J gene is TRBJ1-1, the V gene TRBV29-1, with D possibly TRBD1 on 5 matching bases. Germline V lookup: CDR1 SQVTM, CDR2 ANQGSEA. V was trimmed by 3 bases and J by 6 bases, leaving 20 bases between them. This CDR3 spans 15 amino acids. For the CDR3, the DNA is TGCAGCGTTGACCCCGGACACCGGGGGGACGCTGAAGCTTTCTTT. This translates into CSVDPGHRGDAEAFF.

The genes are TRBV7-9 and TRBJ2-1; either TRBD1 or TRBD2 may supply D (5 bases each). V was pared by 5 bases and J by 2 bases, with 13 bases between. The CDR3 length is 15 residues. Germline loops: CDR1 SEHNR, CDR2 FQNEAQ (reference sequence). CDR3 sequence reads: CASSPTGTPYNEQFF. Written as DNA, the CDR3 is TGTGCCAGCAGCCCGACTGGGACGCCCTACAATGAGCAGTTCTTC.

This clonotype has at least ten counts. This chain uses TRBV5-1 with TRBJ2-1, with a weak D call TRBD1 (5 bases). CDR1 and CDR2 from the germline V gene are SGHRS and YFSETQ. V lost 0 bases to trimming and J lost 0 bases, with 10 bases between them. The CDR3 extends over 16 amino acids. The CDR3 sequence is CASSLEGSSSYNEQFF. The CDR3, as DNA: TGCGCCAGCAGCTTGGAGGGGTCGAGCTCCTACAATGAGCAGTTCTTC.

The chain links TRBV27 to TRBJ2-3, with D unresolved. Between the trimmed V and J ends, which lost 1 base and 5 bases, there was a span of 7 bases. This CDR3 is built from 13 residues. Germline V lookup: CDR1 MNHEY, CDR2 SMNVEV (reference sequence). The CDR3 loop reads CASSLLVRDTQYF. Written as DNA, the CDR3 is TGTGCCAGCAGTTTATTAGTTAGAGATACGCAGTATTTT.

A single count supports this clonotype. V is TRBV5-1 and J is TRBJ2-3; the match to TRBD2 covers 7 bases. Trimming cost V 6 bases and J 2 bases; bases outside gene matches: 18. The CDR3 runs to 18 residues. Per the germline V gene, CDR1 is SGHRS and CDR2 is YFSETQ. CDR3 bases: TGCGCCAGCATCATCCCCCCGGGACTAACGACGGACACAGATACGCAGTATTTT. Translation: CASIIPPGLTTDTDTQYF.

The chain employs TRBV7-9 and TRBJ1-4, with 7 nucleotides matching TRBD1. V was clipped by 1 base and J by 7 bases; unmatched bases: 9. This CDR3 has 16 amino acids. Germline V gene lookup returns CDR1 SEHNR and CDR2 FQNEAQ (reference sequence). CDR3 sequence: CASSLELTGVTEKLFF. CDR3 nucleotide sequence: TGTGCCAGCAGCTTAGAATTAACAGGGGTTACTGAAAAACTGTTTTTT.

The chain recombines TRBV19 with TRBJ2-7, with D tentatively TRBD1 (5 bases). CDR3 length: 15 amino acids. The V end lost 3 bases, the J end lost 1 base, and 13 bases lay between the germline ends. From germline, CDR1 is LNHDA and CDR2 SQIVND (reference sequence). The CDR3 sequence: CASSIRQGGSYEQYF. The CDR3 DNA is TGTGCCAGTAGTATTCGTCAGGGTGGTTCCTACGAGCAGTACTTC. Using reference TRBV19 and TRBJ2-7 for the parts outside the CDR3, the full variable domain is DGGITQSPKYLFRKEGQNVTLSCEQNLNHDAMYWYRQDPGQGLRLIYYSQIVNDFQKGDIAEGYSVSREKKESFPLTVTSAQKNPTAFYLCASSIRQGGSYEQYFGPGTRLTVT.

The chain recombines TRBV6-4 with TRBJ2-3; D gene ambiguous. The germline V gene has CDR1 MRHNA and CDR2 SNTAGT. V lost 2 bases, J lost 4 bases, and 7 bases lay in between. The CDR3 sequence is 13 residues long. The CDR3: CASSDTLADTQYF. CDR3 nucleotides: TGTGCCAGCAGTGACACCCTGGCAGATACGCAGTATTTT.

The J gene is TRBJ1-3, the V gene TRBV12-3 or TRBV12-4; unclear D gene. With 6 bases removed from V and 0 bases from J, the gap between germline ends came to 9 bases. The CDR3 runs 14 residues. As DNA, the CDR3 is TGTGCCAGCAGATTGCTGTTCTCTGGAAACACCATATATTTT. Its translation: CASRLLFSGNTIYF.

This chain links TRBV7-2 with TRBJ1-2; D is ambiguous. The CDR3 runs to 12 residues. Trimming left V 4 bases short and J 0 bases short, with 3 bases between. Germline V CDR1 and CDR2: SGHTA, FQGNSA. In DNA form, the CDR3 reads TGTGCCAGCAGCTGGGCTAACTATGGCTACACCTTC. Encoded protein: CASSWANYGYTF.

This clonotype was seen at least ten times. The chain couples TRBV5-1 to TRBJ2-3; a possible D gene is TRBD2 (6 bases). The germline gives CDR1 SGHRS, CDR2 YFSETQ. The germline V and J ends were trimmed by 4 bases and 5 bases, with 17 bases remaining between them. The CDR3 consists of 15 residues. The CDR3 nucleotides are TGCGCCAGCAGCCCCGGTGGAGGGTTCGGAGATACGCAGTATTTT. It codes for CASSPGGGFGDTQYF.

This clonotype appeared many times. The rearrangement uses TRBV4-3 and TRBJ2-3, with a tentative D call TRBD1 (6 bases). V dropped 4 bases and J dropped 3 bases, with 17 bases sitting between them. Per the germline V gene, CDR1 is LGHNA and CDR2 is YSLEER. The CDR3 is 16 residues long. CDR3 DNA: TGCGCCAGCAGCCTCCTATCGACAGGCAGGACAGATACGCAGTATTTT. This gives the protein CASSLLSTGRTDTQYF.

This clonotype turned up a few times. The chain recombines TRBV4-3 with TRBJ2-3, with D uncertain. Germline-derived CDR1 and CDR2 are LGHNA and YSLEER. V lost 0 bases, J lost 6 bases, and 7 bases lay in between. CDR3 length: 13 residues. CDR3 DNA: TGCGCCAGCAGCCAAGATATCGGGGATACGCAGTATTTT. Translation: CASSQDIGDTQYF.

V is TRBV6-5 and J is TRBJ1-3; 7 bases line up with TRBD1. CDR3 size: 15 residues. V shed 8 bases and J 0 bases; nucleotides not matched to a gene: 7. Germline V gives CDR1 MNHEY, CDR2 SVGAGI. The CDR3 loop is CASRRDSSSGNTIYF. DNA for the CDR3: TGTGCCAGCCGAAGGGACAGCTCCTCTGGAAACACCATATATTTT.

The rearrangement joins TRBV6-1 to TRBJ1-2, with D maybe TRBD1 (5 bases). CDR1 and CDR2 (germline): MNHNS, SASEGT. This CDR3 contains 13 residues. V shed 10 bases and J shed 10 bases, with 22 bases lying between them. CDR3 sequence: CATREGTAALYTF. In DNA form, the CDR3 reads TGTGCCACGCGAGAAGGGACGGCGGCCCTCTACACCTTC.

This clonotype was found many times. The CDR3 DNA is TGCAGCGTTGACGGGTCAGGCAGCAACACCGGGGAGCTGTTTTTT. Translated: CSVDGSGSNTGELFF. The chain employs TRBV29-1 and TRBJ2-2; no definite D call. The V end lost 3 bases, the J end lost 2 bases, and 13 bases lay between the germline ends. Germline assignment: CDR1 SQVTM and CDR2 ANQGSEA. This CDR3 comprises 15 residues.

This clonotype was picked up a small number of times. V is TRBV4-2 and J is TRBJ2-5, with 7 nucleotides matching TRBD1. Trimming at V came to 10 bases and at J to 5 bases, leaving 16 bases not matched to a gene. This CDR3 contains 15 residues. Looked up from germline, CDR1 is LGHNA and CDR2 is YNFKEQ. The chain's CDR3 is CAMGPRKTGWETQYF. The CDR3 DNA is TGTGCCATGGGCCCCCGTAAGACAGGGTGGGAGACCCAGTACTTC.

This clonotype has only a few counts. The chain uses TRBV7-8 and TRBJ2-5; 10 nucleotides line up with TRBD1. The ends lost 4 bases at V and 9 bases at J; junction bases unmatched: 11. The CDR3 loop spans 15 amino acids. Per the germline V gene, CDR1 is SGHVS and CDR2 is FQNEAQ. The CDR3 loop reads CASSSPGQGTVAQYF. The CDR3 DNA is TGTGCCAGCAGCTCGCCGGGACAGGGGACCGTGGCCCAGTACTTC. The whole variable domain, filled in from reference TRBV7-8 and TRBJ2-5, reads GAGVSQSPRYKVAKRGQDVALRCDPISGHVSLFWYQQALGQGPEFLTYFQNEAQLDKSGLPSDRFFAERPEGSVSTLKIQRTQQEDSAVYLCASSSPGQGTVAQYFGPGTRLLVL.

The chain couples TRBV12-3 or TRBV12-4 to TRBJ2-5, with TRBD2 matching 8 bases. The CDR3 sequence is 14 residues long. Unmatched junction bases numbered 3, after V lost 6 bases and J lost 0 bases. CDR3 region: CASRPGGYQETQYF. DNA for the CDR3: TGTGCCAGCAGGCCGGGGGGGTACCAAGAGACCCAGTACTTC.

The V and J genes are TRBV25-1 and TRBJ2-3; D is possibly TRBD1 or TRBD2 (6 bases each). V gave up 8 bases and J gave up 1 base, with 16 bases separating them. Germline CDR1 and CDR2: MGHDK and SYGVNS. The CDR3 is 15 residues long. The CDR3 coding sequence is TGTGCCAGCCTCGGGGGCCTATCTGGCACAGATACGCAGTATTTT. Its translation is CASLGGLSGTDTQYF.

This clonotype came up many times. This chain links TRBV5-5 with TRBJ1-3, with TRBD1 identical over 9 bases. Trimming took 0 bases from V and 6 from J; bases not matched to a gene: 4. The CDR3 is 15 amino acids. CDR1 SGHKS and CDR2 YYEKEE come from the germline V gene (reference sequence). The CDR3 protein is CASSLATGGQNTIYF. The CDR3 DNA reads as TGTGCCAGCAGCTTGGCCACAGGGGGCCAAAACACCATATATTTT.

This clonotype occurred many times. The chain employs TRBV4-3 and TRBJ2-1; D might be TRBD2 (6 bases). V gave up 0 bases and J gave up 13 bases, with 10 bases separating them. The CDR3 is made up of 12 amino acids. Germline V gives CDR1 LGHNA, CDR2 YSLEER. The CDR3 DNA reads TGCGCCAGCAGCCAAGATCGGGGGTACCAGTTCTTC. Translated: CASSQDRGYQFF.

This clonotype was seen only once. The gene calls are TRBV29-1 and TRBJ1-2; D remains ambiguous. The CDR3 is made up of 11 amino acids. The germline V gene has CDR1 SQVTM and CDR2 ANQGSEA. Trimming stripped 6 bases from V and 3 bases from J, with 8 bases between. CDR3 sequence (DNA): TGCAGCGTGGCCAGCCACTATGGCTACACCTTC. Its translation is CSVASHYGYTF. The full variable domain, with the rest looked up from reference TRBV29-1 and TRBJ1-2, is SAVISQKPSRDICQRGTSLTIQCQVDSQVTMMFWYRQQPGQSLTLIATANQGSEATYESGFVIDKFPISRPNLTFSTLTVSNMSPEDSSIYLCSVASHYGYTFGSGTRLTVV.

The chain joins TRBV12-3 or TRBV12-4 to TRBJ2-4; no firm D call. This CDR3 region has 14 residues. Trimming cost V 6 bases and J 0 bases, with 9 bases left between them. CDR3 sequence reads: CASSSALAKNIQYF. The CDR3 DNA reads TGTGCCAGCAGCTCAGCGTTAGCCAAAAACATTCAGTACTTC.

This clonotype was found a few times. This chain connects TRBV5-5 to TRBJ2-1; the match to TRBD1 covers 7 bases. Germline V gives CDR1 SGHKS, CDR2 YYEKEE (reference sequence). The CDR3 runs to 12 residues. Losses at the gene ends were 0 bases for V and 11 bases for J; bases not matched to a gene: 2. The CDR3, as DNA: TGTGCCAGCAGCTTGGAAGGGGGCAAGCAGTTCTTC. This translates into CASSLEGGKQFF.

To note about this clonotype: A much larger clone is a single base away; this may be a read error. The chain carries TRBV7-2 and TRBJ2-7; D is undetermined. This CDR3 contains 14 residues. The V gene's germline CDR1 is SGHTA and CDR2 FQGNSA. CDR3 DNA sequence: TGTGCCAGCAGCTTAGAAAAGGGTAAATACGAGGAGTACTTC. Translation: CASSLEKGKYEEYF. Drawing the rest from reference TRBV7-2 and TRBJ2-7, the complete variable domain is GAGVSQSPSNKVTEKGKDVELRCDPISGHTALYWYRQSLGQGLEFLIYFQGNSAPDKSGLPSDRFSAERTGGSVSTLTIQRTQQEDSAVYLCASSLEKGKYEEYFGPGTRLTVT.

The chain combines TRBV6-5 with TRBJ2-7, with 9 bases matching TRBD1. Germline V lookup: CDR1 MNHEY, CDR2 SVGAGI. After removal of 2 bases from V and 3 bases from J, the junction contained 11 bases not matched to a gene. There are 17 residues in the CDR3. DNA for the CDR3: TGTGCCAGCAGTTACCAGGGGGGGACAGGGCAGATCTACGAGCAGTACTTC. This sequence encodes CASSYQGGTGQIYEQYF.

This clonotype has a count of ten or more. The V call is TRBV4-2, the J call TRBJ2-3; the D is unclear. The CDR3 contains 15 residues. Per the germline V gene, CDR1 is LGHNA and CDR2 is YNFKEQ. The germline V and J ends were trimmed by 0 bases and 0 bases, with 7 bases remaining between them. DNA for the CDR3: TGTGCCAGCAGCCAAGATCATCCCAGCACAGATACGCAGTATTTT. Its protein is CASSQDHPSTDTQYF.